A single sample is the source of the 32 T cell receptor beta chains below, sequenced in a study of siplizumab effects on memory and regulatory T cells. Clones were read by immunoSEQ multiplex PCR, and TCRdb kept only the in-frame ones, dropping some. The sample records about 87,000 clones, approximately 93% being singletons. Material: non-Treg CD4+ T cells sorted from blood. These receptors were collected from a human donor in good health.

CDR3 protein: CASSVAGGQGGEKLFF. CDR3 in DNA: TGTGCCAGCAGCGTAGCGGGGGGACAGGGTGGTGAAAAACTGTTTTTT. The V call is TRBV9, the J call TRBJ1-4, with 9 positions matching TRBD1. J was trimmed by 7 bases and V by 0 bases; bases with no gene match: 7. Looked up from germline, CDR1 is SGDLS and CDR2 is YYNGEE. The CDR3 has 16 residues.

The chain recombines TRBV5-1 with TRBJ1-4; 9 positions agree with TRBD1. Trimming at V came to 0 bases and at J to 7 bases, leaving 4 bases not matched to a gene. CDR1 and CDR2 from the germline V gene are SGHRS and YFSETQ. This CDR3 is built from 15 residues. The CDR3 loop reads CASSLDGTGSEKLFF. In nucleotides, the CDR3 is TGCGCCAGCAGCTTGGACGGGACAGGGAGTGAAAAACTGTTTTTT.

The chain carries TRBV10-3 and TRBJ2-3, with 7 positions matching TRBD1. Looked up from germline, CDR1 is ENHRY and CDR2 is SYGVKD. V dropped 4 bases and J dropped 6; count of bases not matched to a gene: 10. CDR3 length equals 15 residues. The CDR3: CAISVEGRGYDTQYF. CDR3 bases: TGTGCCATCAGTGTAGAGGGCAGGGGGTACGATACGCAGTATTTT.

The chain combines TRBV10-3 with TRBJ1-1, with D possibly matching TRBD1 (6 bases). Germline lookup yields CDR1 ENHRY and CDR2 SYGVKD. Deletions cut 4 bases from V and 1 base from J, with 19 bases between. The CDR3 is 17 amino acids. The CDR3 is CAISADRYKDPNTEAFF. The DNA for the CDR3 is TGTGCCATCAGTGCTGACAGGTATAAGGACCCGAACACTGAAGCTTTCTTT.

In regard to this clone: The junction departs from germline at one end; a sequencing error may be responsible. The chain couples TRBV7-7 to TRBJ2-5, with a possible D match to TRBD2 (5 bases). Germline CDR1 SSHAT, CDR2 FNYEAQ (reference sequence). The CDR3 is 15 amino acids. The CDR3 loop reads CASSLFVGALETQYF. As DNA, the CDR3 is TGTGCTAGCAGCTTATTTGTGGGAGCGTTGGAGACCCAGTACTTC.

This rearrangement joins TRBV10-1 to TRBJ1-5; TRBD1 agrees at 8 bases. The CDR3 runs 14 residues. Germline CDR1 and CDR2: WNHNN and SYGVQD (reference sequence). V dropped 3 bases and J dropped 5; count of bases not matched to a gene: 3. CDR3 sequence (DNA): TGCGCCAGCAGTGAAAGACAGGGGTATCAGCCCCAGCATTTT. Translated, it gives CASSERQGYQPQHF.

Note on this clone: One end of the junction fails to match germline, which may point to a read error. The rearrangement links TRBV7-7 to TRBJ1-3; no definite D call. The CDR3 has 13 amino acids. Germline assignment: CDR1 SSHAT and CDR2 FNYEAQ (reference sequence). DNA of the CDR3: TGTGCTAGCAGCTTGAGCTCTGGAAACACCATATATTTT. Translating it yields CASSLSSGNTIYF.

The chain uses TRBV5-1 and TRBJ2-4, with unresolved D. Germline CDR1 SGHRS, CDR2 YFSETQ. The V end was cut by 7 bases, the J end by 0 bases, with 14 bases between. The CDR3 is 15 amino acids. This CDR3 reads CASQPQTLAKNIQYF. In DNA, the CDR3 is TGCGCCAGCCAGCCCCAGACGCTAGCCAAAAACATTCAGTACTTC.

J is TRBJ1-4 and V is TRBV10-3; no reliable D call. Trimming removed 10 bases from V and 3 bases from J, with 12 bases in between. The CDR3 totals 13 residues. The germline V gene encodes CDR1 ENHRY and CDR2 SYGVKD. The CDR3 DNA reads TGTGCCACCCAAGGGATTTCTAATGAAAAACTGTTTTTT. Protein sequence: CATQGISNEKLFF.

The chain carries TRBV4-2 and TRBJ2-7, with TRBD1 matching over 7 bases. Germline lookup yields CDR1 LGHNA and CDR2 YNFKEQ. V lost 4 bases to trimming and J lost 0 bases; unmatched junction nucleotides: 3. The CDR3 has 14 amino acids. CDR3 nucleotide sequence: TGTGCCAGCAGCCGGGACAGAAGCTCCTACGAGCAGTACTTC. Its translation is CASSRDRSSYEQYF.

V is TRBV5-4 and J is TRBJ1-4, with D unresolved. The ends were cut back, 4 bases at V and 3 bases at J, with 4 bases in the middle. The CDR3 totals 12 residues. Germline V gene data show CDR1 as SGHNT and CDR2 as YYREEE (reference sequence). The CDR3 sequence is CASSASNEKLFF. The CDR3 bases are TGTGCCAGCAGCGCCTCTAATGAAAAACTGTTTTTT.

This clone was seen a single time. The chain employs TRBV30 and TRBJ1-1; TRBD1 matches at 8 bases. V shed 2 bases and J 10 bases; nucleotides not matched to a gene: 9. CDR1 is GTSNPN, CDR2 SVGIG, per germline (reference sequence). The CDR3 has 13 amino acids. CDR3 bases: TGTGCCTGGAGTTTAGGACAGGGAAGAGGAGCTTTCTTT. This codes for CAWSLGQGRGAFF.

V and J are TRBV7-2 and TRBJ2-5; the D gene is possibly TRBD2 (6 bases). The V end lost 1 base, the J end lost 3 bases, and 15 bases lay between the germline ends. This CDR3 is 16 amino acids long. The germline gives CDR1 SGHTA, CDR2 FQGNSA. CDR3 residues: CASSLGVREDEETQYF. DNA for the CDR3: TGTGCCAGCAGCTTAGGGGTCAGGGAGGATGAAGAGACCCAGTACTTC.

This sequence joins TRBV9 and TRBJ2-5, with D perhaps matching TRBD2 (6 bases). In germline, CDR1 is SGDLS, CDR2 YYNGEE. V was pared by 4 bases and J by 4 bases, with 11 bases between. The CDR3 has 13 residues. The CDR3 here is CASSPGTLETQYF. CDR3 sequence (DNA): TGTGCCAGCAGCCCCGGGACTCTAGAGACCCAGTACTTC.

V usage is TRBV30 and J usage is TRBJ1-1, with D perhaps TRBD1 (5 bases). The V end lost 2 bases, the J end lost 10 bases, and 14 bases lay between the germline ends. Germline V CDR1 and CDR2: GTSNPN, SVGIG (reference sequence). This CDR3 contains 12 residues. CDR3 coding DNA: TGTGCCTGGAGTAGACACGGCGGGGGAGCTTTCTTT. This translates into CAWSRHGGGAFF.

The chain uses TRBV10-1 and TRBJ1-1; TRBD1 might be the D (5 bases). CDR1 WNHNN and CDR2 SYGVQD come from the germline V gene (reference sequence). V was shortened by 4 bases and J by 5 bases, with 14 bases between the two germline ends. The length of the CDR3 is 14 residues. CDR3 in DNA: TGCGCCAGCAGTGGGGGGACCCCTGGGACTGAAGCTTTCTTT. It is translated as CASSGGTPGTEAFF.

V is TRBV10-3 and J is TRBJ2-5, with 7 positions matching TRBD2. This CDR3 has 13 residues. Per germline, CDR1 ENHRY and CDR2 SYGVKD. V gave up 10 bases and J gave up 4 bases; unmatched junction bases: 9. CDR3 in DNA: TGTGCCAGCTCCGGGACTAATCGAGAGACCCAGTACTTC. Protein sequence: CASSGTNRETQYF.

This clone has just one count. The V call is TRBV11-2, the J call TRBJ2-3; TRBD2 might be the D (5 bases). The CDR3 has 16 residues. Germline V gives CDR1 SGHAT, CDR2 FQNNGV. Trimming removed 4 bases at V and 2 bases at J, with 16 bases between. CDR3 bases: TGTGCCAGCAGCTCCCAGGCAAGCGGCCCCACAGATACGCAGTATTTT. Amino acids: CASSSQASGPTDTQYF.

CDR3 sequence reads: CASSQVSATGELFF. CDR3 nucleotides: TGTGCCAGCAGCCAAGTTTCTGCCACCGGGGAGCTGTTTTTT. This chain links TRBV4-2 with TRBJ2-2; D gene unclear. This CDR3 is built from 14 residues. V was pared by 1 base and J by 4 bases, with 7 bases between. CDR1 LGHNA and CDR2 YNFKEQ come from the germline V gene.

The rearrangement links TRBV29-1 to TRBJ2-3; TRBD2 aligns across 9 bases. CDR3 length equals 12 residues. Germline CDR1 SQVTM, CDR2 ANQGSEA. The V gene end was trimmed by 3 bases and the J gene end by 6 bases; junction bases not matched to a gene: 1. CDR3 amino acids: CSVDSGSDTQYF. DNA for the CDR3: TGCAGCGTTGATAGCGGGAGCGATACGCAGTATTTT.

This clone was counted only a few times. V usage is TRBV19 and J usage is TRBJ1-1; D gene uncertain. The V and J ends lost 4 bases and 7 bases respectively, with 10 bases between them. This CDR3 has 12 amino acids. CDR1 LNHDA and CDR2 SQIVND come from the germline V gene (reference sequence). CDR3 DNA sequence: TGTGCCAGTAGTACACAAATGGATGAAGCTTTCTTT. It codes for CASSTQMDEAFF.

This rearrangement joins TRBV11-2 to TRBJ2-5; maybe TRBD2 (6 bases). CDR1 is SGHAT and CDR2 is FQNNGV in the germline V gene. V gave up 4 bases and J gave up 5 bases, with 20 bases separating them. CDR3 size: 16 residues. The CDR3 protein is CASSYVRTNLGETQYF. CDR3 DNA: TGTGCCAGCAGCTATGTACGGACTAACCTAGGGGAGACCCAGTACTTC.

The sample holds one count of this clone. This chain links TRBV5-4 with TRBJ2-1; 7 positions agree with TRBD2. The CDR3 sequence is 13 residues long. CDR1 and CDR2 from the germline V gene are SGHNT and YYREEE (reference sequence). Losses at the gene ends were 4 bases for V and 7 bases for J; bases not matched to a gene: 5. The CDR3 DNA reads TGTGCCAGCAGCCCCGGGGGGTCGAATGAGCAGTTCTTC. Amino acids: CASSPGGSNEQFF.

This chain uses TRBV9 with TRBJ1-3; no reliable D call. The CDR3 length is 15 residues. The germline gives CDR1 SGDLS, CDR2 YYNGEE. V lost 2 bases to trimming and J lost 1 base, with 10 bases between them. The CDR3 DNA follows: TGTGCCAGCAGCGTTGGTCGGCAATCTGGAAACACCATATATTTT. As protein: CASSVGRQSGNTIYF.

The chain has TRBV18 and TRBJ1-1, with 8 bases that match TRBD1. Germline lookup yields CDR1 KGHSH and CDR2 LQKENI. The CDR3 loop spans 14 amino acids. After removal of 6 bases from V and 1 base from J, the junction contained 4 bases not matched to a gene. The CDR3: CASSRTGPNTEAFF. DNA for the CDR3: TGTGCCAGCTCTAGGACAGGGCCGAACACTGAAGCTTTCTTT.

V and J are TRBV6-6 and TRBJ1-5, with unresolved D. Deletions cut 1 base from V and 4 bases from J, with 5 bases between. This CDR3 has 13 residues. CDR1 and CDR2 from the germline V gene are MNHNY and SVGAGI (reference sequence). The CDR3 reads CASSYLRNQPQHF. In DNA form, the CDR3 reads TGTGCCAGCAGTTACTTGAGGAATCAGCCCCAGCATTTT.

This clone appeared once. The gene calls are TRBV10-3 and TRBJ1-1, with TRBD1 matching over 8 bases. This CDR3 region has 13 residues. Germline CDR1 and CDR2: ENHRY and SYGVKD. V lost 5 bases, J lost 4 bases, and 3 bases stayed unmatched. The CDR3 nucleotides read TGTGCCATCAGTCAGGGGGCAGGCACTGAAGCTTTCTTT. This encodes CAISQGAGTEAFF.

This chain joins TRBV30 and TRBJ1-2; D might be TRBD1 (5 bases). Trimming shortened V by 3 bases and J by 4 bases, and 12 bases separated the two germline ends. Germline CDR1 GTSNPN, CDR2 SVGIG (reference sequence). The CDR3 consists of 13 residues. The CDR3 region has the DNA TGTGCCTGGAGCTACACGGGGGGCTATGGCTACACCTTC. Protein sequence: CAWSYTGGYGYTF.

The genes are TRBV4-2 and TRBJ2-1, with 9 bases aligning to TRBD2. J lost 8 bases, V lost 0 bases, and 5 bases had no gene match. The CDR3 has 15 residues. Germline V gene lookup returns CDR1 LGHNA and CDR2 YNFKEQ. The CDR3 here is CASSQDPGTSYEQFF. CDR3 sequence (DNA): TGTGCCAGCAGCCAAGATCCTGGGACTAGCTATGAGCAGTTCTTC.

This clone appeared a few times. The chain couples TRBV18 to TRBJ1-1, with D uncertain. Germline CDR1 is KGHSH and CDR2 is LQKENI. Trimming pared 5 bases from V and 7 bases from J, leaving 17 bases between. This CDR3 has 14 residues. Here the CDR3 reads CASSEILDRDEAFF. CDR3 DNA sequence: TGTGCCAGCTCAGAGATTCTCGATAGGGATGAAGCTTTCTTT. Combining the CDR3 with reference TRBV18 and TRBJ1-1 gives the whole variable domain NAGVMQNPRHLVRRRGQEARLRCSPMKGHSHVYWYRQLPEEGLKFMVYLQKENIIDESGMPKERFSAEFPKEGPSILRIQQVVRGDSAAYFCASSEILDRDEAFFGQGTRLTVV.

The CDR3 sequence: CASSVGRAGGTGELFF. The CDR3 region has the DNA TGTGCCAGCAGTGTGGGAAGGGCGGGAGGCACCGGGGAGCTGTTTTTT. The V gene is TRBV2, the J gene TRBJ2-2; 8 bases agree with TRBD2. Germline lookup yields CDR1 SNHLY and CDR2 FYNNEI. The CDR3 loop spans 16 amino acids. V gave up 4 bases and J gave up 4 bases; unmatched junction bases: 8.

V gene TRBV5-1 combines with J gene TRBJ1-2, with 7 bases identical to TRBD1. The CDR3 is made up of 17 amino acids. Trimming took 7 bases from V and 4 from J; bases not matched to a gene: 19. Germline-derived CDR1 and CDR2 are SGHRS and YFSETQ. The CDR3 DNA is TGCGCCAGCTCCCCCTACACCCGACAGGGATCGCCCTATGGCTACACCTTC. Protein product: CASSPYTRQGSPYGYTF.